Below, 17 T cell receptor beta chains from the same sample are listed, as sequenced in a study of early T cells in non-severe SARS-CoV-2 infection. TCRdb redid the calling of the 5' RACE reads with MiXCR, one entry per CDR3 protein. The table includes under 35,000 distinct CDR3 sequences, roughly 7% detected once. What was sequenced was whole blood. Receptors originate from an adult who was a healthcare worker with PCR-confirmed SARS-CoV-2 infection or an uninfected control (not recorded which).

This clonotype was picked up many times. The chain links TRBV4-1 to TRBJ1-1, with D uncertain. Trimming cost V 0 bases and J 1 base, with 6 bases left between them. Germline loops: CDR1 MGHRA, CDR2 YSYEKL. This CDR3 has 14 amino acids. Here the CDR3 DNA reads TGCGCCAGCAGCCAAGATCCCAGGAACACTGAAGCTTTCTTT. Amino acid sequence: CASSQDPRNTEAFF.

This clonotype was seen ten or more times. The chain joins TRBV12-3 or TRBV12-4 to TRBJ2-6; D remains ambiguous. CDR3 length equals 15 residues. The V end lost 1 base, the J end lost 4 bases, and 8 bases lay between the germline ends. CDR3 protein: CASSLDLSGANVLTF. In DNA form, the CDR3 reads TGTGCCAGCAGTTTAGATCTTTCCGGGGCCAACGTCCTGACTTTC.

The sample holds a few counts of this clonotype. The gene calls are TRBV21-1 and TRBJ2-4; the table calls TRBD1, which could not be checked here. TRBV21-1 is shown as a pseudogene. There are 17 residues in the CDR3. CDR3 DNA: TGTGCCAGCAGCAACCCGACAGGGAAAGGGGCCAAAAACATTCAGTACTTC. It encodes CASSNPTGKGAKNIQYF.

This clonotype occurred many times. The V gene is TRBV7-8, the J gene TRBJ1-1; D might be TRBD1 (6 bases). Germline CDR1 is SGHVS and CDR2 is FQNEAQ. Between the trimmed V and J ends, which lost 5 bases and 0 bases, there was a span of 10 bases. There are 14 residues in the CDR3. This CDR3 reads CASSGGQLNTEAFF. CDR3 nucleotides: TGTGCCAGCAGCGGCGGACAGTTGAACACTGAAGCTTTCTTT. Complete variable domain (other parts from reference TRBV7-8 and TRBJ1-1): GAGVSQSPRYKVAKRGQDVALRCDPISGHVSLFWYQQALGQGPEFLTYFQNEAQLDKSGLPSDRFFAERPEGSVSTLKIQRTQQEDSAVYLCASSGGQLNTEAFFGQGTRLTVV.

This clonotype was found many times. The V and J genes are TRBV4-3 and TRBJ2-2; D ambiguous. V was shortened by 0 bases and J by 1 base, with 12 bases between the two germline ends. Germline values: CDR1 LGHNA, CDR2 YSLEER. The CDR3 has 17 amino acids. In DNA, the CDR3 is TGCGCCAGCAGCCAAGATTTTATCGGCGGGAACACCGGGGAGCTGTTTTTT. Its protein product is CASSQDFIGGNTGELFF.

About this clonotype itself: An end of the junction differs from the germline gene, which may be a read error. The chain has TRBV2 and TRBJ1-4; D perhaps matches TRBD1 (5 bases). CDR3 length: 15 amino acids. CDR1 and CDR2 (germline): SNHLY, FYNNEI. Written as DNA, the CDR3 is TGTGCCAGCAGTCAAGCGGGGGTCCGTAATGAAAAACTGTTTTTT. Residues: CASSQAGVRNEKLFF.

Within the sample, this clonotype is medium-sized. The V and J genes are TRBV20-1 and TRBJ1-1; D might be TRBD1 (6 bases). Germline CDR1 reads DFQATT; CDR2 reads SNEGSKA (reference sequence). The CDR3 extends over 14 amino acids. V was clipped by 0 bases and J by 6 bases, with 14 bases between them. CDR3 bases: TGCAGTGCTAGAGATCGAAGACAGGACGCTGAAGCTTTCTTT. It translates to CSARDRRQDAEAFF.

This clonotype was counted at least ten times. The chain is built from TRBV28 and TRBJ2-5; 9 nucleotides agree with TRBD1. V was pared by 6 bases and J by 4 bases, with 6 bases of the junction left unmatched. This CDR3 region has 14 residues. CDR1 and CDR2 (germline): MDHEN, SYDVKM. CDR3 nucleotides: TGTGCCAGCAGGTCACAGGGGGCAGGAGAGACCCAGTACTTC. This gives the protein CASRSQGAGETQYF.

This clonotype was observed many times. This sequence joins TRBV29-1 and TRBJ2-7, with D possibly TRBD2 on 5 matching bases. Per the germline V gene, CDR1 is SQVTM and CDR2 is ANQGSEA. CDR3 size: 13 residues. Between the trimmed V and J ends, which lost 0 bases and 9 bases, there was a span of 15 bases. CDR3 region: CSVEDIGLGWQYF. The CDR3 bases are TGCAGCGTTGAAGATATTGGACTTGGGTGGCAGTACTTC.

This clonotype was counted at least ten times. The chain has TRBV12-3 or TRBV12-4 and TRBJ2-3; a possible D gene is TRBD2 (5 bases). Trimming removed 6 bases from V and 2 bases from J, with 15 bases in between. The CDR3 sequence is 15 residues long. The CDR3 reads CASSHGFGDTDTQYF. The CDR3 bases are TGTGCCAGCAGCCACGGGTTCGGGGACACAGATACGCAGTATTTT.

In its sample, this clonotype was seen many times. The chain uses TRBV10-3 and TRBJ2-3; a possible D gene is TRBD2 (6 bases). Trimming left V 6 bases short and J 1 base short, with 11 bases between. Germline CDR1 is ENHRY and CDR2 is SYGVKD. CDR3 length: 14 residues. The CDR3 region is CAIRFRLGTDTQYF. As DNA, the CDR3 is TGTGCCATCAGATTTAGACTAGGCACAGATACGCAGTATTTT.

V usage is TRBV18 and J usage is TRBJ1-1, with D unresolved. In germline, CDR1 is KGHSH, CDR2 LQKENI. The length of the CDR3 is 15 residues. V shed 2 bases and J shed 0 bases, with 10 bases lying between them. The CDR3 spells CASSPSPAMNTEAFF. The DNA of the CDR3 is TGTGCCAGCTCACCATCTCCGGCTATGAACACTGAAGCTTTCTTT.

The chain combines TRBV5-1 with TRBJ2-1; 7 bases line up with TRBD1. With V trimmed by 1 base and J by 2 bases, 6 bases remained unmatched. Germline V CDR1 and CDR2: SGHRS, YFSETQ. The length of the CDR3 is 16 residues. CDR3 amino acids: CASSLSTGRTYNEQFF. The CDR3 DNA reads as TGCGCCAGCAGCTTGTCGACAGGGCGCACCTACAATGAGCAGTTCTTC.

This clonotype counts as large (0.1 to 1%). CDR3 sequence: CASMGSSYTF. As DNA, the CDR3 is TGTGCCAGTATGGGGTCGTCCTACACCTTC. The chain employs TRBV19 and TRBJ1-2, with D uncertain. Trimming took off 7 bases at V and 10 bases at J, with 10 bases between the two ends. CDR1 is LNHDA, CDR2 SQIVND, per germline (reference sequence). The CDR3 has 10 amino acids.

This clonotype has at least ten counts. This chain uses TRBV9 with TRBJ1-1; 9 bases are shared with TRBD1. This CDR3 is 15 amino acids long. V dropped 4 bases and J dropped 6; count of bases not matched to a gene: 10. Germline assignment: CDR1 SGDLS and CDR2 YYNGEE. The CDR3 spells CASSLQDRGIAEAFF. The CDR3 DNA sequence: TGTGCCAGCAGCCTCCAGGACAGGGGTATTGCTGAAGCTTTCTTT.

There are many counts of this clonotype. The rearrangement links TRBV7-9 to TRBJ1-4; TRBD1 matches 7 bases. Germline V gene data show CDR1 as SEHNR and CDR2 as FQNEAQ (reference sequence). This CDR3 region has 15 residues. The junction had 6 bases not matched to a gene; V was cut back by 5 bases and J by 3 bases. The CDR3 DNA reads as TGTGCCAGCAGCCCCCTGGGACAGCCTAATGAAAAACTGTTTTTT. Translating it yields CASSPLGQPNEKLFF.

This clonotype was seen repeatedly, ten times or more. The CDR3 loop is CASSYTQGAGETQYF. The CDR3 DNA reads TGTGCCAGCAGTTATACCCAAGGAGCAGGAGAGACCCAGTACTTC. The genes are TRBV6-6 and TRBJ2-5; D gene uncertain. Germline lookup yields CDR1 MNHNY and CDR2 SVGAGI (reference sequence). The CDR3 runs 15 residues. With 3 bases removed from V and 4 bases from J, the gap between germline ends came to 15 bases.